This TCR beta chain was observed in a study of PD-L1 blockade in urothelial cancer. Study information: Of prior chemotherapy regimens, patients had received between 0 and 3.

Time point indicated: pretreatment peripheral blood. The CDR3 consists of 16 residues. Germline V gene lookup returns CDR1 SGHVS and CDR2 FNYEAQ. V lost 5 bases, J lost 6 bases, and 12 bases stayed unmatched. Profiling relied on immunoSEQ multiplex PCR, and the TCRdb table lists in-frame clones only, not all of them. In the table there are around 100,000 clones, roughly 84% of which are singletons. The genes are TRBV7-6 and TRBJ2-2; the match to TRBD1 covers 7 bases. The source is a man aged 55 to 70 with urothelial cancer. This material consisted of PBMCs, taken around atezolizumab (anti-PD-L1) treatment. The CDR3 DNA follows: TGTGCCAGCAGCCCGGGACAGCTCGGTCCAGCCGGGGAGCTGTTTTTT. Translation gives CASSPGQLGPAGELFF.